The clone carrying this T cell receptor beta chain was recorded once. Its matching antigen is unknown. This entry is derived from a study of cytomegalovirus exposure and HLA in healthy donors. Healthy bone marrow donors formed the donor group. In the PCR, 60 Vbeta and 13 Jbeta primers were used. Assay used: immunoSEQ multiplex PCR; TCRdb lists only in-frame clones, some missing. The sample includes about 150,000 clones, 72% of them seen just once. General study results and limits: The authors enumerated over 150 TCR beta chains as linked to cytomegalovirus.

Germline V gene lookup returns CDR1 SNHLY and CDR2 FYNNEI. With V trimmed by 0 bases and J by 6 bases, 8 bases remained unmatched. The CDR3 totals 16 residues. The receptor was isolated from a man aged 40-50 years in good health and CMV-seronegative. The sequenced sample consisted of PBMCs. This chain connects TRBV2 to TRBJ2-7, with 10 bases that match TRBD2. The CDR3 loop reads CASSEALTSGWGEQYF. For the CDR3, the DNA is TGTGCCAGCAGTGAAGCGCTGACTAGCGGGTGGGGCGAGCAGTACTTC.